A single TCR beta chain is shown here with its context. CDR1 is SGHNT and CDR2 is YYREEE in the germline V gene (reference sequence). The V and J ends lost 1 base and 3 bases respectively, with 7 bases between them. The CDR3 spans 14 residues. This entry is derived from a study of blood T cell repertoires in COVID-19. Original methodology: From reference gene primer amplification, estimates of nucleated cell counts were derived. Some clones are missing from TCRdb's copy, which holds only in-frame ones; the method was immunoSEQ multiplex PCR. V, J and clone size are taken as reported in that table, and D and trimming were inferred from the DNA itself. This sample yields around 95,000 clones, of which 90% to 95% are seen a single time; around 2.1% belongs to the top ten.

This clonotype was sampled from a man aged 45-65 years with active COVID-19. The sequenced material came from peripheral blood. The rearrangement links TRBV5-4 to TRBJ2-2; D remains ambiguous. The CDR3 DNA follows: TGTGCCAGCAGCTTGACAGAATACACCGGGGAGCTGTTTTTT. Translating gives CASSLTEYTGELFF. Variable domain in full (rest from reference TRBV5-4 and TRBJ2-2): ETGVTQSPTHLIKTRGQQVTLRCSSQSGHNTVSWYQQALGQGPQFIFQYYREEENGRGNFPPRFSGLQFPNYSSELNVNALELDDSALYLCASSLTEYTGELFFGEGSRLTVL.